A single sample gave rise to the 19 T cell receptor beta chains below, sequenced in a study of cytomegalovirus exposure and HLA in healthy donors. PCR employed 60 Vbeta and 13 Jbeta primers. This table comes from immunoSEQ multiplex PCR, and its TCRdb copy is limited to in-frame clones, with some not included. The sample yields 150,000 to 200,000 clones, 65% to 85% seen once. What was sequenced was PBMCs. These receptors all stem from a girl aged 5-17 years in good health and CMV-seropositive.

Notes on this clone: This CDR3 is also generated by other DNA sequences in the sample. This rearrangement joins TRBV19 to TRBJ2-3; D is uncertain. From germline, CDR1 is LNHDA and CDR2 SQIVND (reference sequence). The ends were cut back, 5 bases at V and 0 bases at J, with 3 bases in the middle. The CDR3 covers 12 residues. The CDR3 loop is CASSPSTDTQYF. The CDR3 bases are TGTGCCAGTAGTCCGAGCACAGATACGCAGTATTTT.

V and J are TRBV27 and TRBJ2-1; D may be TRBD1 (6 bases). V was cut by 5 bases and J by 1 base, with 9 bases left in between. The CDR3 extends over 14 amino acids. Per the germline V gene, CDR1 is MNHEY and CDR2 is SMNVEV (reference sequence). For the CDR3, the DNA is TGTGCCAGCAGTGTACAGGGTTCCTACAATGAGCAGTTCTTC. Protein product: CASSVQGSYNEQFF.

This clone has a single count. The chain carries TRBV6-5 and TRBJ2-7; 7 bases map to TRBD1. Germline V CDR1 and CDR2: MNHEY, SVGAGI. This CDR3 spans 15 amino acids. Trimming took 5 bases from V and 3 from J; bases not matched to a gene: 10. As DNA, the CDR3 is TGTGCCAGCAGTAGAGACCCCAGGGGGTACTACGAGCAGTACTTC. It translates to CASSRDPRGYYEQYF.

The CDR3, as DNA: TGTGCCAGCAGCGAGCATCGGTTGACTAGCGGAATCTTGTACAATGAGCAGTTCTTC. Translating it yields CASSEHRLTSGILYNEQFF. The chain has TRBV9 and TRBJ2-1; TRBD2 matches 9 bases. The CDR3 is 19 amino acids. V was pared by 3 bases and J by 4 bases, with 17 bases of the junction left unmatched. Germline loops: CDR1 SGDLS, CDR2 YYNGEE.

The gene calls are TRBV29-1 and TRBJ2-5; TRBD2 matches 9 bases. CDR1 and CDR2 (germline): SQVTM, ANQGSEA. The CDR3 is 12 amino acids. J gave up 3 bases and V 8 bases, and 4 bases lay outside the gene matches. The CDR3 is CSSLAGEETQYF. For the CDR3, the DNA is TGCAGCTCATTAGCGGGAGAAGAGACCCAGTACTTC.

The V call is TRBV5-1, the J call TRBJ1-5, with 7 bases that match TRBD1. The CDR3 extends over 17 amino acids. Trimming at V came to 2 bases and at J to 2 bases, leaving 10 bases not matched to a gene. Germline V gives CDR1 SGHRS, CDR2 YFSETQ. The DNA of the CDR3 is TGCGCCAGCAGCTTCTATCCACAGGGGTTGGGCAATCAGCCCCAGCATTTT. It encodes CASSFYPQGLGNQPQHF.

The gene calls are TRBV5-1 and TRBJ2-5; TRBD1 aligns across 7 bases. The J call may be faulty, since TRBJ2-7 better matches the DNA end. The CDR3 has 16 residues. Germline lookup yields CDR1 SGHRS and CDR2 YFSETQ. CDR3 bases: TGCGCCAGCAGCCCAGATAAAGGGACAGCTTCCTACGAGCAGTACTTC. Translation gives CASSPDKGTASYEQYF.

The V call is TRBV19, the J call TRBJ1-6; TRBD1 matches at 7 bases. The CDR3 runs 14 residues. Germline V CDR1 and CDR2: LNHDA, SQIVND (reference sequence). The V gene end was trimmed by 6 bases and the J gene end by 7 bases; junction bases not matched to a gene: 6. This CDR3 reads CASSPGQKNSPLHF. The CDR3 nucleotides read TGTGCCAGTAGCCCGGGACAGAAGAATTCACCCCTCCACTTT.

The rearrangement uses TRBV7-2 and TRBJ2-1, with 11 positions matching TRBD2. The length of the CDR3 is 16 residues. J gave up 3 bases and V 4 bases, and 5 bases lay outside the gene matches. CDR1 is SGHTA and CDR2 is FQGNSA in the germline V gene. The CDR3 DNA is TGTGCCAGCAGCTCTAGACTAGCGGGGAGCTACAATGAGCAGTTCTTC. It translates to CASSSRLAGSYNEQFF.

The DNA for the CDR3 is TGCAGCGGAGGACAGGGGGCACAGGAGCAGTACTTC. This translates into CSGGQGAQEQYF. J is TRBJ2-7 and V is TRBV29-1; 11 bases are shared with TRBD1. The germline CDR1 and CDR2 sequences are SQVTM and ANQGSEA. CDR3 length equals 12 residues. With V trimmed by 7 bases and J by 7 bases, 6 bases remained unmatched.

The V call is TRBV30, the J call TRBJ2-5, with 9 bases lining up with TRBD2. CDR1 and CDR2 from the germline V gene are GTSNPN and SVGIG (reference sequence). CDR3 length: 12 amino acids. The ends lost 4 bases at V and 7 bases at J; junction bases unmatched: 4. For the CDR3, the DNA is TGTGCCTGGACTAGCGGGGACCGGACCCAGTACTTC. Amino acids: CAWTSGDRTQYF. Based on the CDR3 plus reference TRBV30 and TRBJ2-5, the full variable domain is SQTIHQWPATLVQPVGSPLSLECTVEGTSNPNLYWYRQAAGRGLQLLFYSVGIGQISSEVPQNLSASRPQDRQFILSSKKLLLSDSGFYLCAWTSGDRTQYFGPGTRLLVL.

The chain couples TRBV6-5 to TRBJ1-4; possible D gene TRBD1, 6 bases. V was pared by 2 bases and J by 5 bases, with 9 bases between. Per the germline V gene, CDR1 is MNHEY and CDR2 is SVGAGI. The CDR3 totals 14 residues. CDR3 protein: CASSYQGRNEKLFF. The CDR3 region has the DNA TGTGCCAGCAGTTACCAGGGGCGGAATGAAAAACTGTTTTTT.

The chain couples TRBV5-1 to TRBJ2-2; D might be TRBD2 (6 bases). The CDR3 loop spans 12 amino acids. The V gene's germline CDR1 is SGHRS and CDR2 YFSETQ. V gave up 4 bases and J gave up 8 bases, with 9 bases separating them. Here the CDR3 DNA reads TGCGCCAGCAGCCTTAGCGGAGGGGAGCTGTTTTTT. Translated, it gives CASSLSGGELFF.

The J gene is TRBJ2-3, the V gene TRBV27, with D possibly being TRBD1 (5 bases). CDR1 and CDR2 (germline): MNHEY, SMNVEV (reference sequence). Deletions cut 2 bases from V and 0 bases from J, with 12 bases between. The CDR3 is 16 amino acids. This chain's CDR3 is CASSLKGVDSTDTQYF. DNA of the CDR3: TGTGCCAGCAGTTTAAAAGGGGTGGACAGCACAGATACGCAGTATTTT.

The V and J genes are TRBV6-6 and TRBJ2-1, with 7 bases aligning to TRBD1. The V gene's germline CDR1 is MNHNY and CDR2 SVGAGI (reference sequence). There are 14 residues in the CDR3. With 6 bases clipped from V and 1 base from J, the junction kept 3 bases outside the gene matches. The CDR3 protein is CASSLTGSYNEQFF. CDR3 nucleotide sequence: TGTGCCAGCAGCTTGACAGGGTCCTACAATGAGCAGTTCTTC.

The chain recombines TRBV6-5 with TRBJ2-3; 9 bases agree with TRBD2. Unmatched junction bases numbered 5, after V lost 0 bases and J lost 4 bases. CDR3 length: 16 amino acids. CDR1 is MNHEY, CDR2 SVGAGI, per germline. The CDR3 reads CASSYSLGGRADTQYF. The CDR3 bases are TGTGCCAGCAGTTACTCTCTCGGCGGGAGGGCAGATACGCAGTATTTT.

The genes are TRBV5-4 and TRBJ2-1; 9 bases map to TRBD2. J gave up 2 bases and V 4 bases, and 1 base lay outside the gene matches. The germline V gene has CDR1 SGHNT and CDR2 YYREEE (reference sequence). CDR3 length: 14 amino acids. CDR3 region: CASSIAGAYNEQFF. In nucleotides, the CDR3 is TGTGCCAGCAGCATAGCGGGAGCCTACAATGAGCAGTTCTTC.

The rearrangement uses TRBV4-2 and TRBJ1-5; tentatively, D is TRBD1 (6 bases). This CDR3 region has 14 residues. The germline CDR1 and CDR2 sequences are LGHNA and YNFKEQ. Trimming removed 8 bases at V and 6 bases at J, with 17 bases between. CDR3 bases: TGTGCCAGCCGGAGCTCAGGGGAAGGTCAGCCCCAGCATTTT. It translates to CASRSSGEGQPQHF.

The rearrangement joins TRBV5-1 to TRBJ1-4; D call uncertain. V was cut by 2 bases and J by 3 bases, with 20 bases left in between. This CDR3 region has 18 residues. Per the germline V gene, CDR1 is SGHRS and CDR2 is YFSETQ. The CDR3 DNA sequence: TGCGCCAGCAGCTTAGAAGCCCGAGTGTCAGGCCCTAATGAAAAACTGTTTTTT. Protein sequence: CASSLEARVSGPNEKLFF.